This T cell receptor beta chain was captured in a study of blood T cell repertoires in COVID-19. Study-wide background: Italy, Spain and the United States were the sources of the convalescent and acute COVID-19 samples.

In the authors' workflow: Estimates of nucleated cell counts were drawn from the amplification of reference gene primers. Data came from immunoSEQ multiplex PCR; TCRdb stores just in-frame clones and leaves some out. The DNA gave D and trimming, while V, J and clone size come from that table. The sample includes tens of thousands of clones, about 88% of them seen just once. After removal of 5 bases from V and 6 bases from J, the junction contained 8 bases not matched to a gene. The CDR3 consists of 14 residues. From germline, CDR1 is SGHTA and CDR2 FQGNSA. This clonotype originated in a human donor in a cohort sampled during active COVID-19. Input material: peripheral blood. The V and J genes are TRBV7-2 and TRBJ1-2, with 8 bases matching TRBD1. The chain's CDR3 is CASSRDRLRDGYTF. The CDR3 DNA sequence: TGTGCCAGCAGCAGGGACAGGTTAAGAGATGGCTACACCTTC.